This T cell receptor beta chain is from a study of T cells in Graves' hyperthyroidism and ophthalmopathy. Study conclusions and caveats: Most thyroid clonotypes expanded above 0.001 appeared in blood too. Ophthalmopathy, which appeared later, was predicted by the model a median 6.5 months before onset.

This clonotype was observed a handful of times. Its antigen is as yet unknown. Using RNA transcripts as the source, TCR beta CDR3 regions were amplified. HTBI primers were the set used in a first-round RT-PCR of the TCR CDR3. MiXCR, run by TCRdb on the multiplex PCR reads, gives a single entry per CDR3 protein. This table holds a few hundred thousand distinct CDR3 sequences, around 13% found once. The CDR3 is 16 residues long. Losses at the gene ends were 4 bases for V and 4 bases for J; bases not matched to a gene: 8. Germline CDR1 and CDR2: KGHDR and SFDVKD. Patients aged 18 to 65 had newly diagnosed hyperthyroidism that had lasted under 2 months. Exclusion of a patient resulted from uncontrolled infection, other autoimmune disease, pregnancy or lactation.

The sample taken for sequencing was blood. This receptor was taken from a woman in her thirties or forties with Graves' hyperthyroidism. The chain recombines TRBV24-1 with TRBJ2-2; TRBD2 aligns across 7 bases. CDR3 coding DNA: TGTGCCACCAGTGACCCGAGGGGACTATTCACCGGGGAGCTGTTTTTT. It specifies CATSDPRGLFTGELFF.